Below are 2 T cell receptor beta chains sequenced from a single sample in a study of human T cells and chemical hapten exposure. Time point in this sample: patch test 1, 2 weeks after DPC sensitization. Treatment in this sample: therapeutic diphenylcyclopropenone sensitization with weekly scalp DPC. TCRdb analysed the RACE reads with MiXCR anew, one entry per CDR3 protein. The data show approximately 340,000 distinct CDR3 sequences, under 9% seen once. Material: whole blood, obtained in connection with sensitization to the hapten diphenylcyclopropenone (DPC). These receptors all come from a woman aged 18 to 35 with alopecia areata. Some clones in this sample may be carry-over from other donors' samples.

There are many counts of this clonotype. The rearrangement joins TRBV29-1 to TRBJ2-3; 16 nucleotides align to TRBD2. CDR1 is SQVTM, CDR2 ANQGSEA, per germline. V lost 8 bases to trimming and J lost 4 bases; unmatched junction nucleotides: 3. This CDR3 contains 14 residues. The CDR3 loop reads CSSGLAGGPDTQYF. The CDR3 DNA sequence: TGCAGCTCGGGACTAGCGGGGGGGCCAGATACGCAGTATTTT.

This clonotype showed up just a few times. This rearrangement joins TRBV28 to TRBJ2-7, with 10 bases identical to TRBD2. This CDR3 is 15 amino acids long. V gave up 6 bases and J gave up 4 bases; unmatched junction bases: 9. CDR1 and CDR2 (germline): MDHEN, SYDVKM. CDR3 sequence reads: CASSRESGGVYEQYF. CDR3 DNA sequence: TGTGCCAGCAGCCGAGAAAGCGGGGGGGTGTACGAGCAGTACTTC.